The 12 T cell receptor beta chains below were found in one sample sequenced in a study of CD8 T cells in ankylosing spondylitis. TCRdb fed the 5' RACE reads into MiXCR, producing one record per CDR3 protein. The data contain under 400,000 distinct CDR3 sequences, approximately 10% of them singletons. Sequencing used blood, either unsorted or a sorted T cell fraction (not recorded which). Receptor source: a female donor with ankylosing spondylitis or in good health (not recorded which).

This clonotype came up many times. The chain recombines TRBV5-1 with TRBJ1-3; TRBD1 is a possible D gene (5 bases). The CDR3 totals 16 residues. Trimming removed 0 bases from V and 3 bases from J, with 13 bases in between. Germline V gene sequence: CDR1 SGHRS, CDR2 YFSETQ. In DNA form, the CDR3 reads TGCGCCAGCAGCTTGGACTGGGACCACCGTGGAAACACCATATATTTT. This gives the protein CASSLDWDHRGNTIYF.

This clonotype has only a few counts. This sequence joins TRBV5-1 and TRBJ2-7; D not certain. CDR3 length equals 15 residues. Germline V gene sequence: CDR1 SGHRS, CDR2 YFSETQ. Trimming stripped 0 bases from V and 5 bases from J, with 15 bases between. The CDR3 coding sequence is TGCGCCAGCAGCTTGGAGGGCCGCAGGCGCGACGAGCAGTACTTC. Translation gives CASSLEGRRRDEQYF.

This clonotype was counted many times. The V and J genes are TRBV28 and TRBJ1-2; 7 nucleotides match TRBD1. Germline-derived CDR1 and CDR2 are MDHEN and SYDVKM. V was clipped by 4 bases and J by 1 base; unmatched bases: 9. This CDR3 is 16 amino acids long. The DNA for the CDR3 is TGTGCCAGCAGTTCTACAAGACAGGGCTTTAACTATGGCTACACCTTC. This translates into CASSSTRQGFNYGYTF.

There are many counts of this clonotype. The gene calls are TRBV20-1 and TRBJ2-1; perhaps TRBD1 as D (6 bases). Trimming took off 0 bases at V and 7 bases at J, with 19 bases between the two ends. Germline V gene data show CDR1 as DFQATT and CDR2 as SNEGSKA (reference sequence). This CDR3 region has 16 residues. The DNA of the CDR3 is TGCAGTGCTAGAGACGGTGGGAAAGGGGGAAAGAATGAGCAGTTCTTC. Translating it yields CSARDGGKGGKNEQFF.

The rearrangement links TRBV20-1 to TRBJ1-5, with D perhaps TRBD1 (5 bases). Deletions cut 5 bases from V and 2 bases from J, with 13 bases between. CDR1 DFQATT and CDR2 SNEGSKA come from the germline V gene (reference sequence). The CDR3 has 14 amino acids. Here the CDR3 reads CSAPRARGNQPQHF. CDR3 bases: TGCAGTGCTCCCAGGGCAAGGGGCAATCAGCCCCAGCATTTT.

This clonotype was recorded at least ten times. The rearrangement joins TRBV29-1 to TRBJ2-3; 8 nucleotides agree with TRBD1. V was clipped by 6 bases and J by 0 bases; unmatched bases: 5. CDR3 length equals 14 residues. Germline CDR1 is SQVTM and CDR2 is ANQGSEA. DNA for the CDR3: TGCAGCGTCTCGGACAGGGCCAGCACAGATACGCAGTATTTT. Translated, it gives CSVSDRASTDTQYF.

This clonotype was counted at least ten times. The rearrangement joins TRBV10-1 to TRBJ2-2; D gene unclear. The V end lost 2 bases, the J end lost 7 bases, and 11 bases lay between the germline ends. Germline V gene sequence: CDR1 WNHNN, CDR2 SYGVQD (reference sequence). This CDR3 comprises 14 residues. CDR3 amino acids: CASSELSGGGELFF. DNA of the CDR3: TGCGCCAGCAGTGAGCTTTCGGGTGGCGGGGAGCTGTTTTTT.

The sample holds many counts of this clonotype. The genes are TRBV28 and TRBJ2-7, with D uncertain. Germline V gene sequence: CDR1 MDHEN, CDR2 SYDVKM. The CDR3 totals 12 residues. V was shortened by 5 bases and J by 3 bases, with 8 bases between the two germline ends. CDR3 in amino acids: CASSPALYEQYF. The CDR3 nucleotides are TGTGCCAGCAGTCCAGCTCTCTACGAGCAGTACTTC.

The sample holds many counts of this clonotype. This chain links TRBV5-1 with TRBJ2-3, with D unclear. The ends were cut back, 0 bases at V and 1 base at J, with 12 bases in the middle. The CDR3 has 16 residues. Germline V lookup: CDR1 SGHRS, CDR2 YFSETQ. The CDR3, as DNA: TGCGCCAGCAGCTTGGTGGCTACCGGTGGCACAGATACGCAGTATTTT. Translation gives CASSLVATGGTDTQYF.

A word on this clonotype: This could be a read error, since a much larger clone is one nucleotide away. CDR3 loop: CARSEVEGFGNTIYF. In DNA, the CDR3 is TGTGCCAGAAGTGAAGTTGAGGGATTTGGAAACACCATATATTTT. J is TRBJ1-3 and V is TRBV6-1; unclear D gene. Germline values: CDR1 MNHNS, CDR2 SASEGT. The CDR3 totals 15 residues.

This clonotype has at least ten counts. The chain recombines TRBV6-1 with TRBJ2-7; D is possibly TRBD2 (5 bases). This CDR3 contains 15 residues. CDR1 and CDR2 (germline): MNHNS, SASEGT. V lost 5 bases and J 2 bases, leaving 16 bases between the germline ends. CDR3 sequence (DNA): TGTGCCAGCAGTCCCAGGCCTAGCCTCCCCTACGAGCAGTACTTC. This translates into CASSPRPSLPYEQYF.

Worth noting for this clonotype: A much larger clone differs from this one at a single base, so this may be a read error. The rearrangement uses TRBV4-2 and TRBJ2-5, with 7 nucleotides matching TRBD2. From germline, CDR1 is LGHNA and CDR2 YNFKEQ. The CDR3 has 14 residues. CDR3 bases: TGTGCCAGCAGCCAAGGAGCGGGACCGGAGACCCATTACTTC. Its protein is CASSQGAGPETHYF.